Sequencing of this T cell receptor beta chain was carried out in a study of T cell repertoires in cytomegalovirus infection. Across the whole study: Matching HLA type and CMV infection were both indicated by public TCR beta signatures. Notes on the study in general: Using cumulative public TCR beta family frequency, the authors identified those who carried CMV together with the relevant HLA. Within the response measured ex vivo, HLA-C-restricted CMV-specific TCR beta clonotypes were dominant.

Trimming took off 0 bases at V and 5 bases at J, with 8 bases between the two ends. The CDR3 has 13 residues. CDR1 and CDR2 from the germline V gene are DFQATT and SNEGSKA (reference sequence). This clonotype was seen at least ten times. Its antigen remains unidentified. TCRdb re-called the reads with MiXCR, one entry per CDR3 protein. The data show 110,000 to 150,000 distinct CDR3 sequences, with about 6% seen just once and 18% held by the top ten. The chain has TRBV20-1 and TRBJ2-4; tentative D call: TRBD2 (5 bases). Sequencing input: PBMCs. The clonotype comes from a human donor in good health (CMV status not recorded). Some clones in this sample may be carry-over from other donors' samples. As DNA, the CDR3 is TGCAGTGCTAGAGAAGCGGTTGAAAACATTCAGTACTTC. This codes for CSAREAVENIQYF.